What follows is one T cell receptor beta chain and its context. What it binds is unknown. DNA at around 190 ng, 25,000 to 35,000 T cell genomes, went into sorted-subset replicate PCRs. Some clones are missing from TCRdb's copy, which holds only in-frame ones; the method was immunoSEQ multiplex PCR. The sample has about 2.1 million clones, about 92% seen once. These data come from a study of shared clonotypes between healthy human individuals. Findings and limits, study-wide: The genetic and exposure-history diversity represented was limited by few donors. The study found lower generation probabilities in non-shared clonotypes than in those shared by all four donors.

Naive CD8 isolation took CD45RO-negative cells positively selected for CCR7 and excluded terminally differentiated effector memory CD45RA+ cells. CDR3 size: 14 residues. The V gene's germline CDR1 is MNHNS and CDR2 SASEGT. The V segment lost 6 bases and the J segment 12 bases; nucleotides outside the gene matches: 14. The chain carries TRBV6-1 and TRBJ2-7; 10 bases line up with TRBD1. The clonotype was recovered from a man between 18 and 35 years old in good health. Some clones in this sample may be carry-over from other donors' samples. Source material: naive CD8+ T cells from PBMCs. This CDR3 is CASRDRDRGFSLYF. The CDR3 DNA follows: TGTGCCAGCAGGGACCGGGACAGGGGATTTTCGCTGTACTTC.